What follows describes a single T cell receptor (beta chain). This sample stems from a study of T cells in localized non-small cell lung cancer. Repertoires were generated with immunoSEQ multiplex PCR, while TCRdb's copy carries only in-frame clones and drops some. Of 35,000 to 50,000 clones in the sample, about 91% were seen once. This CDR3 spans 12 amino acids. Germline V lookup: CDR1 SGDLS, CDR2 YYNGEE. The ends were cut back, 0 bases at V and 11 bases at J, with 11 bases in the middle. The source is a woman between 35 and 75 years old with stage II lung adenocarcinoma. The specimen was PBMCs, collected before any cancer treatment. V is TRBV9 and J is TRBJ1-1; D is uncertain. CDR3: CASSVDDLPAFF. The CDR3 DNA follows: TGTGCCAGCAGCGTAGATGATCTGCCGGCTTTCTTT.